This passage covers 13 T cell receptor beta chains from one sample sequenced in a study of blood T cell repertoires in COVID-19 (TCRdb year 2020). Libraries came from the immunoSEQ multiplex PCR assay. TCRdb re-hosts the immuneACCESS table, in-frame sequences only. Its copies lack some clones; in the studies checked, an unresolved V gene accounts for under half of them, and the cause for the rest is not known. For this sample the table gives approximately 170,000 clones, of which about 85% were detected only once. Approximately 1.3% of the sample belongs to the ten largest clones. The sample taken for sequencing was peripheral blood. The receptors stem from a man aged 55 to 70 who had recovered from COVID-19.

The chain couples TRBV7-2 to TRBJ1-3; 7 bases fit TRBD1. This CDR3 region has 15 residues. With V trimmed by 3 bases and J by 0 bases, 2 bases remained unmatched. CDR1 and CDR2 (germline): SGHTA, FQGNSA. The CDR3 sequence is CASSFRDSSGNTIYF. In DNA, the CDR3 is TGTGCCAGCAGCTTCCGGGACAGCTCTGGAAACACCATATATTTT.

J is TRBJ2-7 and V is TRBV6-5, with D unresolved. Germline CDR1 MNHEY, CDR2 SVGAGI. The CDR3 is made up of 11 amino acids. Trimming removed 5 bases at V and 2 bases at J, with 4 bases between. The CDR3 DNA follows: TGTGCCAGCAGTACTACCTACGAGCAGTACTTC. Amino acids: CASSTTYEQYF.

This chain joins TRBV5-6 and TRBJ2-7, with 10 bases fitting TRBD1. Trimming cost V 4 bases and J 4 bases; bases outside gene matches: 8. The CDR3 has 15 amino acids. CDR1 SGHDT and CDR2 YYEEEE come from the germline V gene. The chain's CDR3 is CASSGRDRGGYEQYF. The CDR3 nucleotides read TGTGCCAGCAGCGGCCGGGACAGGGGTGGGTACGAGCAGTACTTC. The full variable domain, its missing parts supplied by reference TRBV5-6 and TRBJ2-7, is DAGVTQSPTHLIKTRGQQVTLRCSPKSGHDTVSWYQQALGQGPQFIFQYYEEEERQRGNFPDRFSGHQFPNYSSELNVNALLLGDSALYLCASSGRDRGGYEQYFGPGTRLTVT.

The CDR3 loop reads CASMGLQETQYF. In nucleotides, the CDR3 is TGTGCCAGCATGGGCCTCCAAGAGACCCAGTACTTC. The chain uses TRBV2 and TRBJ2-5; D is uncertain. The V and J ends lost 7 bases and 1 base respectively, with 7 bases between them. The germline gives CDR1 SNHLY, CDR2 FYNNEI. The CDR3 totals 12 residues.

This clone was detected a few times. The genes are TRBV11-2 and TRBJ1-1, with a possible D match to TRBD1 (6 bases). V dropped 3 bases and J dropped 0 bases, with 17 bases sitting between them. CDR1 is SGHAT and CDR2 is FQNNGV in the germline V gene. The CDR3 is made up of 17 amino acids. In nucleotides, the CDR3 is TGTGCCAGCAGCTTTAGGGGGTCTTCTTTGCTGAACACTGAAGCTTTCTTT. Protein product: CASSFRGSSLLNTEAFF.

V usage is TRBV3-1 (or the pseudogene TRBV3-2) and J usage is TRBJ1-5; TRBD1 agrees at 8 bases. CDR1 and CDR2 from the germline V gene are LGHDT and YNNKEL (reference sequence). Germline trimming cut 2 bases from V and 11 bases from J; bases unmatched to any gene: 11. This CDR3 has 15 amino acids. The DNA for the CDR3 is TGTGCCAGCAGCCAACAGGGGGCCCCTCCGATAGCCCAGCATTTT. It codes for CASSQQGAPPIAQHF.

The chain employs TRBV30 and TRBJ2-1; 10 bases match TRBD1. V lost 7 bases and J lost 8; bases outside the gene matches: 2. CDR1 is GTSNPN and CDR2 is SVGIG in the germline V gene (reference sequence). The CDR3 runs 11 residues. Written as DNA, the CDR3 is TGTGCCTTGGACAGGGGGTATGAGCAGTTCTTC. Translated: CALDRGYEQFF.

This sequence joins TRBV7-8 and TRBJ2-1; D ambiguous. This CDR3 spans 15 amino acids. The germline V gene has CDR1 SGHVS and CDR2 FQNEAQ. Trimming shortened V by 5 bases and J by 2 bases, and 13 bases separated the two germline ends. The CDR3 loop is CASSRDGSAYNEQFF. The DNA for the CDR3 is TGTGCCAGCAGCCGCGACGGCAGCGCCTACAATGAGCAGTTCTTC.

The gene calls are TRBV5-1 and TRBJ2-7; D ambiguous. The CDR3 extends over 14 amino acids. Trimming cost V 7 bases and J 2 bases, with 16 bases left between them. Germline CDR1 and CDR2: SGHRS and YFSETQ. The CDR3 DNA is TGCGCCAGCCACCCCGGGTCAGCCACCTACGAGCAGTACTTC. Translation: CASHPGSATYEQYF.

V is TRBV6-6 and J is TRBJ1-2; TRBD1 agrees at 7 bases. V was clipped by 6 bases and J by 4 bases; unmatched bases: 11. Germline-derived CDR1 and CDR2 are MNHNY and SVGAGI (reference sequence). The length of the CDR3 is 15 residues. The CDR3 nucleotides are TGTGCCAGCAGACCGCGACAGGGTTCGGCCTATGGCTACACCTTC. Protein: CASRPRQGSAYGYTF.

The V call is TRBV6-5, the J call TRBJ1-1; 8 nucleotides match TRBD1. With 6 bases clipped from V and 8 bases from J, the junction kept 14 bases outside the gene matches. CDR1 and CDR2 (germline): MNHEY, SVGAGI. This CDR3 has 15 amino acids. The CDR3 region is CASRKQGARVAEAFF. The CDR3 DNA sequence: TGTGCCAGCAGGAAGCAGGGGGCGAGGGTTGCAGAAGCTTTCTTT.

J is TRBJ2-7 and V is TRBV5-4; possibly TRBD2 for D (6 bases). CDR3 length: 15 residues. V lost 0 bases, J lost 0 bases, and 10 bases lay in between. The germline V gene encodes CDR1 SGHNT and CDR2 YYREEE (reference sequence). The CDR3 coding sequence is TGTGCCAGCAGCTTGGGTCTGGGAGGCTCCTACGAGCAGTACTTC. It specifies CASSLGLGGSYEQYF.

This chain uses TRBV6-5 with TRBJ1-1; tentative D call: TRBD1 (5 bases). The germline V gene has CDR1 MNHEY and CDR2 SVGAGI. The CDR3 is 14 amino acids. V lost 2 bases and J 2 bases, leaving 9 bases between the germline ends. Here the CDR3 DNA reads TGTGCCAGCAGTTACAACAGGTTCAACACTGAAGCTTTCTTT. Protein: CASSYNRFNTEAFF.